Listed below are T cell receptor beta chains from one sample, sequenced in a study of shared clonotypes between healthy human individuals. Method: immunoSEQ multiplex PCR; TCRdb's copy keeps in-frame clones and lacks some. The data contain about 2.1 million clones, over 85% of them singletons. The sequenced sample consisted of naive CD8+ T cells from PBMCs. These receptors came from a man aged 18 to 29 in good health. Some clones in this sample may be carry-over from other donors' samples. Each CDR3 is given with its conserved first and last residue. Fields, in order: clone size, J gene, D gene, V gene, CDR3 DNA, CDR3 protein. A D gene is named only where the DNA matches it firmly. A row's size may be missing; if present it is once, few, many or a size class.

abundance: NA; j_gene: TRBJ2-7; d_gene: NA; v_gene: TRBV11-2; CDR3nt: TGTGCCAGCAGCTTAAGGGGAATCCCCTACGAGCAGTACTTC; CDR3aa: CASSLRGIPYEQYF
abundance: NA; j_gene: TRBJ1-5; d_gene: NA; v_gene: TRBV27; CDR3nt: TGTGCCAGCAGTTTATCCCCCGGCACCAATCAGCCCCAGCATTTT; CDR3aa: CASSLSPGTNQPQHF
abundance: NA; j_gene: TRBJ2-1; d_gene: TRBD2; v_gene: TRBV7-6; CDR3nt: TGTGCCAGCAGCTTACTAGCGGGAGGGAAGAGCTCCTACAATGAGCAGTTCTTC; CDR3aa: CASSLLAGGKSSYNEQFF
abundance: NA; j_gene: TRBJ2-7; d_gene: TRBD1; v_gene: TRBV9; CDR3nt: TGTGCCAGCAGCCAAGGACAGGGGGTTACCTACGAGCAGTACTTC; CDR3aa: CASSQGQGVTYEQYF
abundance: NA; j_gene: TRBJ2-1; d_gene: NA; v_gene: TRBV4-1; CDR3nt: TGCGCCAGCAGCACTTCCCTTTCCGGCCCCTTAAACAATGAGCAGTTCTTC; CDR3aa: CASSTSLSGPLNNEQFF
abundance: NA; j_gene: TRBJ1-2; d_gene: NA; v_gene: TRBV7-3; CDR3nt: TGTGCCAGCAGCCCATCGGGGGGTCTTCGGTATGGTGACTATGGCTACACCTTC; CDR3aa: CASSPSGGLRYGDYGYTF
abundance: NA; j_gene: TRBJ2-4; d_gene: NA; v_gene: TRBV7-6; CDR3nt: TGTGCCAGCAGCCCCGGACTCTTAAGAGTTGCCAAAAACATTCAGTACTTC; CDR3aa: CASSPGLLRVAKNIQYF
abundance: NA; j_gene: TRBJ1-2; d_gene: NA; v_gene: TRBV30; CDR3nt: TGTGCCTGGACCCGGGACAAGTACTATGGCTACACCTTC; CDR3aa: CAWTRDKYYGYTF
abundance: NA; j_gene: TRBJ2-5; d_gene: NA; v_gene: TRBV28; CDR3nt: TGTGCCAGCGGAAACTGGGAGACCCAGTACTTC; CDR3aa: CASGNWETQYF
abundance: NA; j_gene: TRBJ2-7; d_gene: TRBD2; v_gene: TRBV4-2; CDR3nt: TGTGCCAGCAGCCAAGATCGGTTCGGGGGGGGATCCTACGAGCAGTACTTC; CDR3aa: CASSQDRFGGGSYEQYF
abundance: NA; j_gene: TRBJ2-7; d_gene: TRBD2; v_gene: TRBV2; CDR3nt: TGTGCCAGCAGTGAAGACCCGCGGGAGTCTGAAGAGCAGTACTTC; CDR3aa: CASSEDPRESEEQYF
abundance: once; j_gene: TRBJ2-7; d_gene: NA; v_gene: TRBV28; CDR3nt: TGTGCCAGCAGTCCGCACCCCGAGCAGTACTTC; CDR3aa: CASSPHPEQYF
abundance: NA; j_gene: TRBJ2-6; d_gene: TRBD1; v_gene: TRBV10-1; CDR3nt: TGCGCCAGCAGTGGCCGACCGGGACAGGGTCGCTCTGGGGCCAACGTCCTGACTTTC; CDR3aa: CASSGRPGQGRSGANVLTF
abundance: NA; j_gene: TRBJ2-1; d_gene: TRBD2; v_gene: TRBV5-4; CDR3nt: TGTGCCAGCAGCTTGACAGCGGGAGGGTACAATGAGCAGTTCTTC; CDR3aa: CASSLTAGGYNEQFF
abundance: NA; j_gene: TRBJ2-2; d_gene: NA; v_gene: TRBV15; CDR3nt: TGTGCCACCAGCAGAGAAGCGGCGAACACCGGGGAGCTGTTTTTT; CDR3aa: CATSREAANTGELFF
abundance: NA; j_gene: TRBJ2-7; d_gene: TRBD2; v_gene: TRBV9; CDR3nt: TGTGCCAGCAGCGTAGCTATGGGGGAGGGCTACGAGCAGTACTTC; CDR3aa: CASSVAMGEGYEQYF
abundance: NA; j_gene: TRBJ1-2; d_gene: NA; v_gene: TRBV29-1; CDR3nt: TGCAGCGTTTTAATGGGACAAGACTATGGCTACACCTTC; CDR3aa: CSVLMGQDYGYTF
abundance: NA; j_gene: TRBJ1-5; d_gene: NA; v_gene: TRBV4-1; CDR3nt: TGCGCCAGCAGCCAAGATCAGGGAAGGAATCAGCCCCAGCATTTT; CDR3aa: CASSQDQGRNQPQHF
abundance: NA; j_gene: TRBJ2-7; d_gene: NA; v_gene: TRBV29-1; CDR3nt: TGCAGCGCTAATGGAGGGGAAAGCTCCTACGAGCAGTACTTC; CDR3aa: CSANGGESSYEQYF
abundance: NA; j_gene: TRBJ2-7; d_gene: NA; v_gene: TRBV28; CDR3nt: TGTGCCTCAAGACCCCCCGGGGTGTTCGAGCAGTACTTC; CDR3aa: CASRPPGVFEQYF
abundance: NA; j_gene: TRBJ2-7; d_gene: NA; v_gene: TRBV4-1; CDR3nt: TGCGCCAGCAGCCAAGCTCGCCGAGGTGGCGAGCAGTACTTC; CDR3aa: CASSQARRGGEQYF
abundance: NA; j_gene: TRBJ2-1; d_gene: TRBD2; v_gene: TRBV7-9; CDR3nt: TGTGCCAGCAGCTTAGCGGCGGGGGACTACAATGAGCAGTTCTTC; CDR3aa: CASSLAAGDYNEQFF
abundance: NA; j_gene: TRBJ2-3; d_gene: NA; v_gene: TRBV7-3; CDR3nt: TGTGCCAGCAGCTTAGCTGGCGGGTGGGTAGATACGCAGTATTTT; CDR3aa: CASSLAGGWVDTQYF
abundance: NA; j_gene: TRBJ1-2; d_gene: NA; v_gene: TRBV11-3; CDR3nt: TGTGCCAGCAGCTTAGAATCGGTCGTAACACAAAATGGCTACACCTTC; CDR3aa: CASSLESVVTQNGYTF
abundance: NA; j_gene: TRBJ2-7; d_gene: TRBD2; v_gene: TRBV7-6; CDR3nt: TGTGCCAGCAGCTCCTTAGCGGGATCCTACGAGCAGTACTTC; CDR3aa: CASSSLAGSYEQYF
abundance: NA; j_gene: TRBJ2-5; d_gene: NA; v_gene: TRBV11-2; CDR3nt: TGTGCCAGCAGCTTAGCTCCCCGGGTCCAAGAGACCCAGTACTTC; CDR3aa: CASSLAPRVQETQYF
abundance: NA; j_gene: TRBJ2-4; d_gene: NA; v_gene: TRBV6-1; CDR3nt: TGTGCCAGCAGTGAAGCGAGTCGAGGTATTTGGACCAAAAACATTCAGTACTTC; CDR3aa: CASSEASRGIWTKNIQYF
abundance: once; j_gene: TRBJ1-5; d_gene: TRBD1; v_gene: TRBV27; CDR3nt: TGTGCCAGCAGCTCCGGGACAGGCATCTGGAATCAGCCCCAGCATTTT; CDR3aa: CASSSGTGIWNQPQHF
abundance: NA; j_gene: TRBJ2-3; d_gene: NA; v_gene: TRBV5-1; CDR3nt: TGCGCCAGCAGCTTAACATTTCGCACAGATACGCAGTATTTT; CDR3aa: CASSLTFRTDTQYF
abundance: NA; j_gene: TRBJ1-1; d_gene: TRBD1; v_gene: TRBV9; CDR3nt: TGTGCCAGCAGCGCGGGGACAGGGTGGGACACTGAAGCTTTCTTT; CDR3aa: CASSAGTGWDTEAFF
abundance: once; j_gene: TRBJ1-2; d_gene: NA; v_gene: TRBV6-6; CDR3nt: TGTGCCAGCAGCGACAGTACCTATGGCTACACCTTC; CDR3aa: CASSDSTYGYTF
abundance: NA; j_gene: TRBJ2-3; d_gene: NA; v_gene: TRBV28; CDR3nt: TGTGCCAGCAGTTTGTTGGTGCAGGGCTCAGATACGCAGTATTTT; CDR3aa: CASSLLVQGSDTQYF
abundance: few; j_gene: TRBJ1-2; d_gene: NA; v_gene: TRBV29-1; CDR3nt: TGCAGCGTTGAAGGTGGCCCGACAGAGCGCTATGGCTACACCTTC; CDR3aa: CSVEGGPTERYGYTF
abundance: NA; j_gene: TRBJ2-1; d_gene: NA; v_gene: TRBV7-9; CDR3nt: TGTGCCAGCAGCGCCTCTAGGAGTCTCTATGAGCAGTTCTTC; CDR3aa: CASSASRSLYEQFF
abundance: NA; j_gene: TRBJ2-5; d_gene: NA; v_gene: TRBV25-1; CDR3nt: TGTGCCAGCAGGTTTAGCGCCTGGGGGGAGACCCAGTACTTC; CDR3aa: CASRFSAWGETQYF
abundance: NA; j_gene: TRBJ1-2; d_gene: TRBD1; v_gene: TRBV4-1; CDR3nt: TGCGCCAGCAGCCCCCTCGAGGGGGCGGTTCGGTATGGCTACACCTTC; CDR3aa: CASSPLEGAVRYGYTF
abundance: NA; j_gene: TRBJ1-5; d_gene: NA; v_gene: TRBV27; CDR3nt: TGTGCCAGCAGCGCATGGGATAGGGGTCAGCCCCAGCATTTT; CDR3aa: CASSAWDRGQPQHF
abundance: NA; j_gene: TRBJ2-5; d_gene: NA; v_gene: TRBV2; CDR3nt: TGTGCCATACTACGGGGGACCGTTGGTTGGACCCAGTACTTC; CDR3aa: CAILRGTVGWTQYF
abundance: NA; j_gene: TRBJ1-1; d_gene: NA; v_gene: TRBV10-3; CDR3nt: TGTGCCATCAGCACCGCGGGAGTGAACACTGAAGCTTTCTTT; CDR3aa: CAISTAGVNTEAFF
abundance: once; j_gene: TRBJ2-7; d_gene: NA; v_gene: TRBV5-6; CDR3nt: TGTGCCAGCAGCCTACAGGACCGATACGAGCAGTACTTC; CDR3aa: CASSLQDRYEQYF
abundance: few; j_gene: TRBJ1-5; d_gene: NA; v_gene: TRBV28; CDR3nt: TGTGCCAGCACCCGAGGGGTCAATCAGCCCCAGCATTTT; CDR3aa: CASTRGVNQPQHF
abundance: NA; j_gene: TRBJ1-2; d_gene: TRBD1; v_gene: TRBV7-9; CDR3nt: TGTGCCAGCAGCTTAGGTCCCCGGACAGGGCGGATAGGGGGCTACACCTTC; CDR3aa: CASSLGPRTGRIGGYTF
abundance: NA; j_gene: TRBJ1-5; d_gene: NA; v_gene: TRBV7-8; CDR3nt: TGTGCCAGCAGAGGAATTTTCGCCAATCAGCCCCAGCATTTT; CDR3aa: CASRGIFANQPQHF
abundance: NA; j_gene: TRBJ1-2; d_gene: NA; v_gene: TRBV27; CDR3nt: TGTGCCAGCAGTTTATCTGGGGCGGGCTATGGCTACACCTTC; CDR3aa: CASSLSGAGYGYTF
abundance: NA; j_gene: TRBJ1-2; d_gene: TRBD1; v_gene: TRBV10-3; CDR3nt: TGTGCCATCAGTGACCCAGGGGGCGCGTATGGCTACACCTTC; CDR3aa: CAISDPGGAYGYTF
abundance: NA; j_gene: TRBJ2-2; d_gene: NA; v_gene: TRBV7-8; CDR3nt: TGTGCCAGCAGCCTTACAACCGGGGAGCTGTTTTTT; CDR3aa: CASSLTTGELFF
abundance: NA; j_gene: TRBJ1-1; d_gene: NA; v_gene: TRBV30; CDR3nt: TGTGCCTACTATTCCGGGGGGACCACTGAAGCTTTCTTT; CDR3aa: CAYYSGGTTEAFF
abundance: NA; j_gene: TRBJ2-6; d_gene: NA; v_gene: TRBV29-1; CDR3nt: TGCAGCGTAGCAGAAGTCAGTGGGGCCAACGTCCTGACTTTC; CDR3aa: CSVAEVSGANVLTF
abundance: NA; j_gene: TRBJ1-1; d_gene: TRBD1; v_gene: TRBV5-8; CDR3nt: TGTGCCAGCAGCTTGGGGTATTCCAGGGGGCTGAACACTGAAGCTTTCTTT; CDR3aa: CASSLGYSRGLNTEAFF
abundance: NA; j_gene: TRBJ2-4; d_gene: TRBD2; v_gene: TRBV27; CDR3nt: TGTGCCAGCAGTTTGGGCCCGGGTAGCGGGAAGGCCGAGGTCAAAAACATTCAGTACTTC; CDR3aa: CASSLGPGSGKAEVKNIQYF